This entry lists 25 T cell receptor beta chains sequenced from one sample in a study of shared clonotypes between healthy human individuals. The protocol was immunoSEQ multiplex PCR, while the TCRdb copy is restricted to in-frame clones and leaves out a portion. The data contain some 1 million clones, under 80% of them singletons. Sequencing was performed on memory CD4+ T cells sorted from blood. Subset in this sample: CD45RA-negative fraction. The receptor set was obtained from a man aged 18 to 30 in good health.

V usage is TRBV27 and J usage is TRBJ2-1, with 13 bases identical to TRBD2. Looked up from germline, CDR1 is MNHEY and CDR2 is SMNVEV (reference sequence). The CDR3 is made up of 15 amino acids. V was clipped by 4 bases and J by 5 bases; unmatched bases: 2. The CDR3 bases are TGTGCCAGCAGTTCCGGGACTAGCGGGAACAATGAGCAGTTCTTC. It is translated as CASSSGTSGNNEQFF.

CDR3 sequence reads: CASSFVGGYEQYF. In DNA, the CDR3 is TGTGCCAGCAGTTTCGTGGGAGGCTACGAGCAGTACTTC. The rearrangement uses TRBV28 and TRBJ2-7, with D possibly TRBD2 on 6 matching bases. Germline CDR1 reads MDHEN; CDR2 reads SYDVKM. V shed 3 bases and J shed 3 bases, with 9 bases lying between them. CDR3 length: 13 amino acids.

The rearrangement uses TRBV18 and TRBJ2-7; maybe TRBD1 (5 bases). CDR1 is KGHSH and CDR2 is LQKENI in the germline V gene. V lost 4 bases and J lost 1, with 11 bases in between. The CDR3 is 14 amino acids. In DNA, the CDR3 is TGTGCCAGCTCACAGGGGTACTTTTCCTACGAGCAGTACTTC. Protein: CASSQGYFSYEQYF.

This clone was seen more than once but under ten times. Other DNA sequences in this specimen translate into the identical CDR3. The chain links TRBV28 to TRBJ2-5, with D possibly being TRBD1 (6 bases). CDR3 length: 14 residues. Trimming cost V 3 bases and J 2 bases, with 10 bases left between them. CDR1 and CDR2 from the germline V gene are MDHEN and SYDVKM. Here the CDR3 reads CASSFSGAQETQYF. The CDR3, as DNA: TGTGCCAGCAGTTTCTCAGGGGCGCAAGAGACCCAGTACTTC.

The chain employs TRBV7-2 and TRBJ2-5; D may be TRBD1 or TRBD2 (5 bases each). Germline assignment: CDR1 SGHTA and CDR2 FQGNSA. The CDR3 is 14 residues long. The V gene lost 8 bases and the J gene lost 5 bases, with 18 bases spanning the gap. The CDR3 loop reads CASLRDATAETQYF. In nucleotides, the CDR3 is TGTGCCAGCCTCCGGGACGCCACTGCCGAGACCCAGTACTTC.

The gene calls are TRBV7-2 and TRBJ2-1; TRBD1 might be the D (5 bases). Germline-derived CDR1 and CDR2 are SGHTA and FQGNSA. The V end lost 5 bases, the J end lost 0 bases, and 17 bases lay between the germline ends. CDR3 length equals 17 residues. The DNA for the CDR3 is TGTGCCAGCAGCATGCTGTCTAGGGGCTCCTCCTACAATGAGCAGTTCTTC. It specifies CASSMLSRGSSYNEQFF.

The chain recombines TRBV11-1 with TRBJ2-3; TRBD2 matches 11 bases. Germline V gene lookup returns CDR1 SGHAT and CDR2 FQDESV (reference sequence). The CDR3 contains 18 residues. The junction had 14 bases not matched to a gene; V was cut back by 8 bases and J by 1 base. This CDR3 is CASLSISGGAEGTDTQYF. In DNA, the CDR3 is TGTGCCAGCCTCTCTATTAGCGGGGGGGCCGAGGGCACAGATACGCAGTATTTT.

This sequence joins TRBV11-2 and TRBJ1-2; D unclear. The V gene lost 4 bases and the J gene lost 0 bases, with 6 bases spanning the gap. The CDR3 consists of 13 residues. Germline CDR1 is SGHAT and CDR2 is FQNNGV. CDR3 bases: TGTGCCAGCAGCTACTCAGCTAACTATGGCTACACCTTC. This codes for CASSYSANYGYTF.

This clone was picked up a small number of times. This sequence joins TRBV6-1 and TRBJ1-3, with D hard to call. V lost 7 bases to trimming and J lost 0 bases, with 4 bases between them. Germline V gene sequence: CDR1 MNHNS, CDR2 SASEGT. The CDR3 is 12 amino acids. The CDR3 bases are TGTGCCAGCACTTACTCTGGAAACACCATATATTTT. Translation: CASTYSGNTIYF.

The gene calls are TRBV12-5 and TRBJ1-3, with D maybe TRBD1 (6 bases). CDR1 and CDR2 from the germline V gene are LGHNT and FRNRAP. V lost 3 bases and J lost 2, with 8 bases in between. This CDR3 is built from 14 residues. CDR3 loop: CASGFSGAGNTIYF. The CDR3 nucleotides read TGTGCTAGTGGTTTCTCAGGGGCTGGAAACACCATATATTTT.

The rearrangement links TRBV19 to TRBJ1-6; D might be TRBD1 (5 bases). Germline V gene sequence: CDR1 LNHDA, CDR2 SQIVND (reference sequence). Trimming left V 5 bases short and J 8 bases short, with 13 bases between. The CDR3 contains 14 residues. CDR3: CASSGTADHSPLHF. CDR3 nucleotide sequence: TGTGCCAGTAGTGGGACCGCCGACCATTCACCCCTCCACTTT.

This clone was found a few times. The genes are TRBV6-5 and TRBJ2-1, with TRBD2 identical over 9 bases. The ends lost 2 bases at V and 5 bases at J; junction bases unmatched: 4. This CDR3 is built from 15 residues. Germline V lookup: CDR1 MNHEY, CDR2 SVGAGI. The CDR3 nucleotides read TGTGCCAGCAGTTACGGGCTAGCGGGGAACAATGAGCAGTTCTTC. Protein sequence: CASSYGLAGNNEQFF.

Points on this clone: Other DNA sequences within the sample encode an identical CDR3. The chain is built from TRBV27 and TRBJ1-5; the D gene is possibly TRBD1 (5 bases). CDR3 size: 14 residues. The germline V gene has CDR1 MNHEY and CDR2 SMNVEV (reference sequence). V was clipped by 5 bases and J by 4 bases, with 12 bases between them. CDR3 protein: CASSPGTGNQPQHF. The CDR3 bases are TGTGCCAGCAGTCCCGGGACGGGTAATCAGCCCCAGCATTTT.

This clone was counted between two and nine times. The chain is built from TRBV28 and TRBJ2-7, with 8 bases matching TRBD2. The CDR3 spans 18 residues. The germline V gene encodes CDR1 MDHEN and CDR2 SYDVKM. Unmatched junction bases numbered 13, after V lost 3 bases and J lost 0 bases. The CDR3 loop reads CASSFPPLLAATSYEQYF. CDR3 in DNA: TGTGCCAGCAGTTTCCCACCACTACTAGCGGCTACCTCCTACGAGCAGTACTTC.

This clone has a handful of counts. The same CDR3 can be traced to other DNA sequences in this sample. This chain joins TRBV9 and TRBJ2-2; the D gene is possibly TRBD2 (5 bases). V was shortened by 3 bases and J by 1 base, with 10 bases between the two germline ends. The germline V gene encodes CDR1 SGDLS and CDR2 YYNGEE. The CDR3 covers 15 residues. The CDR3 sequence is CASSGSGMNTGELFF. CDR3 coding DNA: TGTGCCAGCAGCGGATCCGGGATGAACACCGGGGAGCTGTTTTTT.

The chain links TRBV12-5 to TRBJ1-6; the match to TRBD1 covers 9 bases. Germline loops: CDR1 LGHNT, CDR2 FRNRAP. Trimming cost V 5 bases and J 7 bases; bases outside gene matches: 6. The CDR3 contains 15 residues. CDR3 sequence (DNA): TGTGCTAGTGGTAGGGACAGGGCTGAGAATTCACCCCTCCACTTT. The encoded protein is CASGRDRAENSPLHF.

The chain joins TRBV15 to TRBJ1-2; TRBD1 matches 10 bases. Germline lookup yields CDR1 LNHNV and CDR2 YYDKDF (reference sequence). The junction had 10 bases not matched to a gene; V was cut back by 7 bases and J by 8 bases. The CDR3 has 14 amino acids. The CDR3 is CATNERDRGDGYTF. The CDR3 bases are TGTGCCACCAACGAACGGGACAGGGGCGACGGCTACACCTTC.

The gene calls are TRBV4-1 and TRBJ2-5, with D possibly being TRBD2 (5 bases). The CDR3 runs to 14 residues. Germline values: CDR1 MGHRA, CDR2 YSYEKL. Trimming took 2 bases from V and 6 from J, leaving 13 bases between them. In nucleotides, the CDR3 is TGCGCCAGCAGCCAACCAACTAGGTATAAGACCCAGTACTTC. The encoded protein is CASSQPTRYKTQYF.

V usage is TRBV30 and J usage is TRBJ1-2; 10 bases are a match to TRBD1. Germline V gives CDR1 GTSNPN, CDR2 SVGIG (reference sequence). CDR3 length: 14 amino acids. J lost 4 bases, V lost 2 bases, and 4 bases had no gene match. The CDR3 here is CAWSTDRGTYGYTF. The DNA of the CDR3 is TGTGCCTGGAGTACGGACAGGGGGACCTATGGCTACACCTTC.

The chain combines TRBV12-1 with TRBJ2-7. TRBV12-1 is shown as a pseudogene. There are 12 residues in the CDR3. The CDR3 here is CASSPGAGEQYF. The CDR3 region has the DNA TGTGCCAGCAGCCCCGGGGCTGGCGAGCAGTACTTC.

This clone has just a few counts. The chain uses TRBV11-3 and TRBJ2-7, with TRBD1 as a possible D gene (6 bases). The CDR3 extends over 18 amino acids. The V end was cut by 3 bases, the J end by 2 bases, with 23 bases between. Germline V CDR1 and CDR2: SGHNT, YENEEA. CDR3 residues: CASSFPDSAEGFTYEQYF. The CDR3 coding sequence is TGTGCCAGCAGCTTCCCGGACAGCGCAGAGGGGTTTACCTACGAGCAGTACTTC.

The rearrangement links TRBV11-3 to TRBJ2-3; unclear D gene. Germline CDR1 SGHNT, CDR2 YENEEA. V lost 2 bases to trimming and J lost 4 bases, with 7 bases between them. The CDR3 consists of 13 residues. CDR3 loop: CASSLNTADTQYF. CDR3 coding DNA: TGTGCCAGCAGCTTAAATACCGCAGATACGCAGTATTTT.

V is TRBV29-1 and J is TRBJ1-2; D not resolved. CDR1 is SQVTM and CDR2 is ANQGSEA in the germline V gene. This CDR3 contains 13 residues. V was cut by 2 bases and J by 3 bases, with 10 bases left in between. The CDR3 coding sequence is TGCAGCGTTGAAAGAGCCGGACACTATGGCTACACCTTC. Amino acids: CSVERAGHYGYTF.

The chain links TRBV7-8 to TRBJ1-4; D unclear. V lost 1 base and J lost 8, with 8 bases in between. This CDR3 has 13 amino acids. Germline-derived CDR1 and CDR2 are SGHVS and FQNEAQ. The CDR3 region has the DNA TGTGCCAGCAGCTTAGGGGTTTTGGAAAAACTGTTTTTT. Protein product: CASSLGVLEKLFF.

This chain uses TRBV19 with TRBJ1-2; tentatively, D is TRBD1 (6 bases). Trimming took 4 bases from V and 4 from J, leaving 13 bases between them. CDR1 and CDR2 from the germline V gene are LNHDA and SQIVND (reference sequence). The CDR3 consists of 14 residues. The CDR3 DNA sequence: TGTGCCAGTAGTAGTATGGGACAAGCCTATGGCTACACCTTC. This codes for CASSSMGQAYGYTF. The whole variable domain, remainder taken from reference TRBV19 and TRBJ1-2, is DGGITQSPKYLFRKEGQNVTLSCEQNLNHDAMYWYRQDPGQGLRLIYYSQIVNDFQKGDIAEGYSVSREKKESFPLTVTSAQKNPTAFYLCASSSMGQAYGYTFGSGTRLTVV.